This T cell receptor (beta chain) derives from a study of graft-versus-host responses after intestinal transplantation. Looking at the study overall: Among the recipients, transplants were multivisceral, liver-intestinal, or isolated intestinal. Whole-study findings and limits: GvH clone levels peaked in circulation, and this peak was associated with early post-transplant HvG declines.

Data came from immunoSEQ multiplex PCR; TCRdb stores just in-frame clones and leaves some out. Here the sample spans roughly 20,000 clones, about 43% being singletons. V lost 6 bases and J 8 bases, leaving 14 bases between the germline ends. Germline CDR1 WNHNN, CDR2 SYGVQD (reference sequence). The CDR3 consists of 13 residues. Irradiated stimulators labeled with violet dye, approximately 200,000 in number, were plated with approximately 200,000 CFSE-labeled responders. A sort after the reaction isolated proliferating CFSE-low CD3+CD4+ and CD3+CD8+ responders. The sequence was obtained from a human patient who received an intestinal transplant. The chain has TRBV10-1 and TRBJ1-3, with D possibly TRBD1 on 5 matching bases. The sample in question was alloreactive CD8+ T cells from a mixed lymphocyte reaction culture, obtained before intestinal transplant. Described subset: CFSE-low proliferating T cells sorted from roughly six-day pre-transplant mixed lymphocyte reaction (GvH or HvG direction). CDR3 coding DNA: TGCGCCAGCAGGCGGGACCTGTGGGACACCATATATTTT. This translates into CASRRDLWDTIYF.